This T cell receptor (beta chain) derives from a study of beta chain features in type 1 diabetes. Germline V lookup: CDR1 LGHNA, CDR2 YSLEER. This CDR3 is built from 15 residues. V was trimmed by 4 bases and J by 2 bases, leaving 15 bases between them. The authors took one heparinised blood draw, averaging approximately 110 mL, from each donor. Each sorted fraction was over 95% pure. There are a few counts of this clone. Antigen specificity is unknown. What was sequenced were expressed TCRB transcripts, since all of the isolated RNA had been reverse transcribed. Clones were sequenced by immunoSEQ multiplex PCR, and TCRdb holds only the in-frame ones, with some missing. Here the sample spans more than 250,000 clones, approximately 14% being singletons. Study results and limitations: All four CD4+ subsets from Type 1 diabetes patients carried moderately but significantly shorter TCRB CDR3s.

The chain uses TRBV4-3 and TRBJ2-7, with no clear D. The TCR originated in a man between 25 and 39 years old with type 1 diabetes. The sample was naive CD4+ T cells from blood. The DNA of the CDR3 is TGCGCCAGCAGCCTCGGTGGTGGGCGAACCTACGAGCAGTACTTC. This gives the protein CASSLGGGRTYEQYF.